Given below is one T cell receptor beta chain in context. Its antigen is unknown. This sample was taken from a study of persistence of HIV-infected CD4 T cells. The stimulus was an HIV-1 Gag 15-mer peptide pool, 0.85 to 1 ug/peptide/mL. Sorted nonresponding memory CD4+ T cells were CD40L-negative, CD69-negative, CD45RO-high. PBMCs were depleted of CD8+ T cells before stimulation. The germline V gene encodes CDR1 SGDLS and CDR2 YYNGEE. V gave up 3 bases and J gave up 1 base, with 13 bases separating them. CDR3 size: 15 residues. The libraries were made with immunoSEQ version 4 in survey mode. Libraries were prepared by immunoSEQ multiplex PCR; TCRdb keeps only in-frame clonotypes and omits some of them. This table has over 60,000 clones, 70% to 75% appearing once.

The receptor comes from an adult man with HIV who was CMV-seropositive. The sequencing used CD4+ T cells sorted from PBMCs after approximately 20-hour stimulation, collected from a patient who received antiretroviral therapy. J is TRBJ1-1 and V is TRBV9; perhaps TRBD1 as D (6 bases). This CDR3 reads CASSGATGRNTEAFF. The CDR3 bases are TGTGCCAGCAGCGGCGCGACAGGACGGAACACTGAAGCTTTCTTT.